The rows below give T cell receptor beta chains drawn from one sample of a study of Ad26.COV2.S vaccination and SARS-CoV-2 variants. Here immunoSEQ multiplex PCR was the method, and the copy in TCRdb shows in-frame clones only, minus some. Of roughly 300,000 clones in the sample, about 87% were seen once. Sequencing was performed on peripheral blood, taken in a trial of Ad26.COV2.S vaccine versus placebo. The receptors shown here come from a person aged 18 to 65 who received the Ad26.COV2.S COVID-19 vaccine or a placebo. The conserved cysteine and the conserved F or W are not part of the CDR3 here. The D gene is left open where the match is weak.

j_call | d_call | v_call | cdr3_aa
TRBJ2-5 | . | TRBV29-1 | SAPGVTGAGGETQY
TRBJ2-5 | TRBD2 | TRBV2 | ASSGGTRAETQY
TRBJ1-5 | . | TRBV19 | ASSSRVGNQPQH
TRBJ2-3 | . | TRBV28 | ASSRGGNADTQY
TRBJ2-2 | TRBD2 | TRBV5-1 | ASSLVLAGGTGELF
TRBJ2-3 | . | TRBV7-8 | ASSKDRTDTQY
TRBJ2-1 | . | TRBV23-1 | ASSQGRRRSGDEQF
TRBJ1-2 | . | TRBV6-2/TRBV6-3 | ASSYGADIGGYT
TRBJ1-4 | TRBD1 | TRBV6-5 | ASSQVGQGAEKLF
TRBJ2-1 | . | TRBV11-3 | ASSLDQAGYNEQF
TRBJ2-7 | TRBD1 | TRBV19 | ASRGAGTGAYEQY
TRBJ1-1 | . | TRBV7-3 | ASSLTPRNTEAF
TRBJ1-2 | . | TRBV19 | ASGTDGYT
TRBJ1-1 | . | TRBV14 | ASSQDRWLTNTEAF
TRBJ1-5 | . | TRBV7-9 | ASSPDGGNQPQH
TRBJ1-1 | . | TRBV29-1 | SANIGPGAGDTEAF
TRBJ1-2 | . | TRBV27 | ASSPYGGEYGYT
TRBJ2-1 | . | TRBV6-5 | ASLRRSGVFNEQF
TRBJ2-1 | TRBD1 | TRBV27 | ASTQQGAYNEQF
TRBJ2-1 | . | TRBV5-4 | ASSLAPSSYNEQF
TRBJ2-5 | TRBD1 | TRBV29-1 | SAPPGTGYGETQY
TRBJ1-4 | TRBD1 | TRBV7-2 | ASSRDRGPANEKLF
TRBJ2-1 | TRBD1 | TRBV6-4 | ASSGVQGARNEQF
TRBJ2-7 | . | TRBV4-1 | ASSQDISGPYEQY
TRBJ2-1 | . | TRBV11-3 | ASSLATNLPGHRYNEQF
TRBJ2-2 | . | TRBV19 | ASSYRTDTRWGGDTGELF
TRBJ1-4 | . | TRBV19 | ASSSSKTGGGMNEKLF
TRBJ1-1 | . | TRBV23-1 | ASPRGGYTEAF
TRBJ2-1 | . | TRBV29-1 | SVGRRAGSSYNEQF
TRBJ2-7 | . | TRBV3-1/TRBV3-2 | ASSQATVPVHEQY
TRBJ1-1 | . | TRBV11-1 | ASRAPWGEAF
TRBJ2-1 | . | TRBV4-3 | ASSQDTGPSSYNEQF
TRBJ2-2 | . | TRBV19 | ASMGQWNTGELF
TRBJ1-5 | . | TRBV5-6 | ASSPGFNQPQH
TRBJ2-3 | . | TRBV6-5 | ASSRRPSTDTQY
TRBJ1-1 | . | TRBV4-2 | ASSQETITEAF
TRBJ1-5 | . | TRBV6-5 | ASRGLNQPQH
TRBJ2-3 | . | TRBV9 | ASSVVAGGGDTQY
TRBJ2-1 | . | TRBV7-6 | ASSLSISTSGEQF
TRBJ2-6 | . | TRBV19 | ASSSSGANVLT
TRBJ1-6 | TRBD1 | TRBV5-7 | ASSFRDRSVYNSPLH
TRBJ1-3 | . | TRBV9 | ASSVAPISGNTIY
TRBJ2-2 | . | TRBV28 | ASRLGQGNTGELF
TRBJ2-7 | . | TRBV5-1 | ASRSQISYEQY
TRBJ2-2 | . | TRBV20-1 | SASIGLPGTGELF
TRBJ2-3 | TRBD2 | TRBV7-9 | ASSDQRGDSQY
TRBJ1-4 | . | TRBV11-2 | ASSLTISQVF
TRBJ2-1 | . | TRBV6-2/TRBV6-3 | ASSTTLGGEQF
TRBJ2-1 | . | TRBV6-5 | ASSYSTEQF
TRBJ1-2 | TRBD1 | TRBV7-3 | ASSLLPGQGVTNYGYT
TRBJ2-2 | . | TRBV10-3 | AISVLNTGELF